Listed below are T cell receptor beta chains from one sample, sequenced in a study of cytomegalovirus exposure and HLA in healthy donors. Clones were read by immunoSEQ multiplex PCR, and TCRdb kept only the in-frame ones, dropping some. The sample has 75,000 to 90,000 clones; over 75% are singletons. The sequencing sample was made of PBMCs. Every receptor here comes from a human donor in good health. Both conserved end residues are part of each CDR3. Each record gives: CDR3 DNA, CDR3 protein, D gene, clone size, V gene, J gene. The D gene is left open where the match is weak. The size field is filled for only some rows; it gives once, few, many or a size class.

TGTGCCAGTTCCGGACAGGAAAATCAGCCCCAGCATTTT	CASSGQENQPQHF	TRBD1	-	TRBV16	TRBJ1-5
TGTGCCAGCAGCTACTCAGGGACTAGCGGGGGGCTTTGGGCCCAGTACTTC	CASSYSGTSGGLWAQYF	TRBD2	-	TRBV13	TRBJ2-5
TGTGCCAGCAGCCGCACGCCGGACAGTCTGGAGACCCAGTACTTC	CASSRTPDSLETQYF	-	-	TRBV2	TRBJ2-5
TGTGCCAGCAGCGCAGGGACAGTGAAGTACCAAGAGACCCAGTACTTC	CASSAGTVKYQETQYF	TRBD1	-	TRBV11-2	TRBJ2-5
TGCGCCAGCTGTACTAGCGGGGGCTACAATGAGCAGTTCTTC	CASCTSGGYNEQFF	TRBD2	-	TRBV10-2	TRBJ2-1
TGTGCCAGCAGTTGGGGGGAAGGGACTGAAGCTTTCTTT	CASSWGEGTEAFF	-	-	TRBV27	TRBJ1-1
TGTGCCAGCAGTTACACCGGACAGTACAATTCACCCCTCCACTTT	CASSYTGQYNSPLHF	-	-	TRBV6-5	TRBJ1-6
TGTGCCAGCAGCTTAGATCTACTAGCGGGTGATACGCAGTATTTT	CASSLDLLAGDTQYF	TRBD2	-	TRBV7-6	TRBJ2-3
TGTGCCAGCAGGGACCTGGGACTAGCGGGGGTAAACTCCTACAATGAGCAGTTCTTC	CASRDLGLAGVNSYNEQFF	TRBD2	-	TRBV2	TRBJ2-1
TGTGCCAGCACCACGACTAGCGGGGGTTCCTACAATGAGCAGTTCTTC	CASTTTSGGSYNEQFF	TRBD2	-	TRBV9	TRBJ2-1
TGTGCCAGCAGTCCCGGGGGTGCCTATGGCTACACCTTC	CASSPGGAYGYTF	-	few	TRBV25-1	TRBJ1-2
TGCGCCAGCAGCCCCGGTTTGGGGGCCTCGGCCGGGGAGCTGTTTTTT	CASSPGLGASAGELFF	-	-	TRBV5-1	TRBJ2-2
TGCGCCAGCAGCTTGGACACAGGAATCAATGGCTACACCTTC	CASSLDTGINGYTF	-	-	TRBV5-1	TRBJ1-2
TGTGCCAGCAGCCAGGAGGGTTTCTCCTACAATGAGCAGTTCTTC	CASSQEGFSYNEQFF	-	-	TRBV4-2	TRBJ2-1
TGTGCCAGCACATCGGGACTAGCGGGGCTGGAGACCCAGTACTTC	CASTSGLAGLETQYF	TRBD2	-	TRBV6-5	TRBJ2-5
TGCGCCAGCAGCTTGGGGGGCGACCCTGGCTACACCTTC	CASSLGGDPGYTF	-	once	TRBV5-1	TRBJ1-2
TGCGCCAGCAGCCAAGAGTGGGGCGGCAATTCACCCCTCCACTTT	CASSQEWGGNSPLHF	-	-	TRBV4-3	TRBJ1-6
TGCGCCAGCAGCCCCGGACAGGGTTGGAACACTGAAGCTTTCTTT	CASSPGQGWNTEAFF	TRBD1	-	TRBV5-1	TRBJ1-1
TGTGCCAGCAGCCAAGATCTTACGGGGGGCTACTACGAGCAGTACTTC	CASSQDLTGGYYEQYF	-	-	TRBV4-2	TRBJ2-7
TGTGCCAGCAGCTTCGTGGACAGGGGCTCATACGAGCAGTACTTC	CASSFVDRGSYEQYF	TRBD1	few	TRBV5-4	TRBJ2-7
TGTGCCAGCAGATCTTTCCAGGGGACCGGGGAGCTGTTTTTT	CASRSFQGTGELFF	-	-	TRBV5-5	TRBJ2-2
TGTGCCAGCAGCTTGAGAGGGGGGGGATCCAGAGAGCAGTACTTC	CASSLRGGGSREQYF	-	-	TRBV5-6	TRBJ2-7
TGTGCCAGCACTGCACCGGGGACAGCTTCACCCCTCCACTTT	CASTAPGTASPLHF	TRBD1	-	TRBV13	TRBJ1-6
TGTGCTAGTGGTTTGGTACTCGGCGGGGGTGGGGAGCTGTTTTTT	CASGLVLGGGGELFF	TRBD2	-	TRBV12-5	TRBJ2-2
TGTGCCCTGGGTCGGGATGGGGGCAGGAGTCAAGAGACCCAGTACTTC	CALGRDGGRSQETQYF	-	-	TRBV30	TRBJ2-5
TGTGCCAGCAGCTCGGGGGGGGGCACAGATACGCAGTATTTT	CASSSGGGTDTQYF	TRBD2	-	TRBV11-2	TRBJ2-3
TGTGCCAGCAGTGAAAGGACTATTTTCACCTACGAGCAGTACTTC	CASSERTIFTYEQYF	-	-	TRBV6-1	TRBJ2-7
TGTGCCAGCAGTGGATTCGAGACAGATACGCAGTATTTT	CASSGFETDTQYF	-	-	TRBV2	TRBJ2-3
TGCGCCAGCAGCTTGGGACAGTCCGCTTATGGCTACACCTTC	CASSLGQSAYGYTF	-	-	TRBV5-1	TRBJ1-2
TGTGCCAGCAGCTTAACCAGAGGGGCAGCGGGTTCCCCAGATACGCAGTATTTT	CASSLTRGAAGSPDTQYF	-	-	TRBV7-6	TRBJ2-3
TGTGCCAGCAGATCACCGGGACAGCACTACAATGAGCAGTTCTTC	CASRSPGQHYNEQFF	TRBD1	few	TRBV5-6	TRBJ2-1
TGTGCCAGCTCATCCCAGGGCCATAATTCACCCCTCCACTTT	CASSSQGHNSPLHF	-	-	TRBV18	TRBJ1-6
TGTGCCAGCAGCGCCTTACACACTATGAACACTGAAGCTTTCTTT	CASSALHTMNTEAFF	-	-	TRBV9	TRBJ1-1
TGCGCCAGCAGCATACAGGGCCAGGAGGATGGCTACACCTTC	CASSIQGQEDGYTF	-	-	TRBV5-1	TRBJ1-2
TGTGCCAGCAGCCGTCCCCCCAGCCCCGCTAGCTCCTACGAGCAGTACTTC	CASSRPPSPASSYEQYF	-	-	TRBV7-9	TRBJ2-7
TGTGCCAGTAGTAGCGGGACAGGGGAAGTTAGTTCACCCCTCCACTTT	CASSSGTGEVSSPLHF	TRBD1	-	TRBV19	TRBJ1-6
TGTGCCAGCAGCTTCCAGGGGGCGGACGAGCAGTACTTC	CASSFQGADEQYF	TRBD1	-	TRBV5-8	TRBJ2-7
TGTGCCAGCAGCTTAGTCGTGACAGGGAAGACCCAGTACTTC	CASSLVVTGKTQYF	TRBD1	-	TRBV7-2	TRBJ2-5
TGCGCCAGCAGCCAAGATCGGGTAGCGGGGATCTACGAGCAGTACTTC	CASSQDRVAGIYEQYF	TRBD2	-	TRBV4-3	TRBJ2-7
TGCAGCGTGGGGGGGACAGGGGGTTTGAGCAACTATGGCTACACCTTC	CSVGGTGGLSNYGYTF	TRBD1	-	TRBV29-1	TRBJ1-2
TGTGCCAGCAGCCAACGGACAGGGATAATACGTGGAGACCTCCACTTT	CASSQRTGIIRGDLHF	TRBD1	once	TRBV9	TRBJ1-6
TGTGCCACCAAATACAGGGGGATAGGAGAGACCCAGTACTTC	CATKYRGIGETQYF	TRBD1	-	TRBV2	TRBJ2-5
TGTGCCAGCAGCTTAGGTGTGGGAGCGAGGAGCAATCAGCCCCAGCATTTT	CASSLGVGARSNQPQHF	-	-	TRBV7-9	TRBJ1-5
TGTGCCAGCTCACCGGGACAGGGGACAATTTCGCCCCTCCACTTT	CASSPGQGTISPLHF	TRBD1	-	TRBV18	TRBJ1-6
TGTGCCAGCACCCGAACCGGGTTCCAAGAGACCCAGTACTTC	CASTRTGFQETQYF	-	-	TRBV2	TRBJ2-5
TGCGCCAGCAGCCAAAACAGGGGAACTAATGAAAAACTGTTTTTT	CASSQNRGTNEKLFF	TRBD1	-	TRBV4-3	TRBJ1-4
TGTGCCAGCAGGGAACTCGGGGCCTATAATTCACCCCTCCACTTT	CASRELGAYNSPLHF	-	-	TRBV13	TRBJ1-6
TGTGCCAACGACGGGGGGCCCTACAATGAGCAGTTCTTC	CANDGGPYNEQFF	-	-	TRBV7-9	TRBJ2-1